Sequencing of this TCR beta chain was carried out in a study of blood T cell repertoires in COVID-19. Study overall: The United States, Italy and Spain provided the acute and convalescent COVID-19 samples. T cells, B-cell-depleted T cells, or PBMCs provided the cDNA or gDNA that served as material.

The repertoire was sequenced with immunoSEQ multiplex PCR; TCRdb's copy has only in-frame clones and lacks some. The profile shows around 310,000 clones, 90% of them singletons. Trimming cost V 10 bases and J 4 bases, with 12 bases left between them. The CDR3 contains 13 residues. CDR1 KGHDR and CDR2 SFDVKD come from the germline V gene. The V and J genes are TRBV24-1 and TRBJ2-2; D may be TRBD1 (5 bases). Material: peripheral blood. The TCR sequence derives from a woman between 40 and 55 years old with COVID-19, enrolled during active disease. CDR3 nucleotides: TGTGCCACGCAGGGTGTAGGCACCGGGGAGCTGTTTTTT. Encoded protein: CATQGVGTGELFF.